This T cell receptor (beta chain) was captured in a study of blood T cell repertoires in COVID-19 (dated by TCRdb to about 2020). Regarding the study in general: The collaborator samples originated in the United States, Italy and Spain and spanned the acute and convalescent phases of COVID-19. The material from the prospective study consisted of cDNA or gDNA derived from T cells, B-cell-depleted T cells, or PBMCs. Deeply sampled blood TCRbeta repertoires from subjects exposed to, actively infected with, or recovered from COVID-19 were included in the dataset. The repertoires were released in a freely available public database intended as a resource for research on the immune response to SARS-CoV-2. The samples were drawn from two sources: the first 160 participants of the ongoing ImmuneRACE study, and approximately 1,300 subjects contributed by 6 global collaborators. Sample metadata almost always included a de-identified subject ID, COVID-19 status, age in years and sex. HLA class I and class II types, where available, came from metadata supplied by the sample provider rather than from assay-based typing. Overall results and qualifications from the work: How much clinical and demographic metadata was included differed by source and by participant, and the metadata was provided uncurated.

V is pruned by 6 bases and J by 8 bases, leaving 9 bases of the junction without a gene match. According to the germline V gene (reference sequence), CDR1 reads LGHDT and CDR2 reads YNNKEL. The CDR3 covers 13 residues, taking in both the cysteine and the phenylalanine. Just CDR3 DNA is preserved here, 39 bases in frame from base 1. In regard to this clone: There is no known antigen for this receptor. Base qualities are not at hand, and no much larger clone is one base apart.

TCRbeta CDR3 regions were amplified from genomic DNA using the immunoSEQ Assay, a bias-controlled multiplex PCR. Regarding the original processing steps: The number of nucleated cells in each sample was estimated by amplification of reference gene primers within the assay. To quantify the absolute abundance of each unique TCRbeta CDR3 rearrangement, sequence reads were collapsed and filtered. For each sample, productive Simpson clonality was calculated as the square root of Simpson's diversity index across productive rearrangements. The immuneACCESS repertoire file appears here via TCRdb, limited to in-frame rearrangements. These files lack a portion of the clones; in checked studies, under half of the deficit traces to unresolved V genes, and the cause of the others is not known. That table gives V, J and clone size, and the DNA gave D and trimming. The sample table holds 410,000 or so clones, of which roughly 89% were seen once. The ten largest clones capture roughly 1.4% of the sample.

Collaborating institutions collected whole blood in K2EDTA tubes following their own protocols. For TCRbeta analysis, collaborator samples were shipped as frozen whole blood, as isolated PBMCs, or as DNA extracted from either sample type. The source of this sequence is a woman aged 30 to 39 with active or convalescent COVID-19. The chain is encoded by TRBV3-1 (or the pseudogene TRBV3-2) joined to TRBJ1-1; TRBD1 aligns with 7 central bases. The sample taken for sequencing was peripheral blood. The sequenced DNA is TGTGCCAGCAGTCCCGGACAGGTGGGGGAAGCTTTCTTT. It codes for CASSPGQVGEAFF.